Listed below are T cell receptor beta chains from one sample, sequenced in a study of CD8 T cells in Susac syndrome. A single record per CDR3 protein comes from TCRdb applying MiXCR to the immunoSEQ multiplex PCR reads. This table holds about 150,000 distinct CDR3 sequences, approximately 95% found once. Material for sequencing was CD4+ T cells from PBMCs. These receptors came from a human donor in good health. CDR3s include the opening cysteine and the closing phenylalanine or tryptophan. The D gene is left open where the match is weak. Clone size, where shown, is once, few, many, or a class for clones that have expanded.

clone_size	d_call	v_call	j_call	cdr3_nt	cdr3_aa
-	TRBD1	TRBV5-1	TRBJ2-1	TGCGCCAGCAGCTTGGGACAGGGACAAAATGAGCAGTTCTTC	CASSLGQGQNEQFF
-	TRBD2	TRBV28	TRBJ2-4	TGTGCCAGCAGTCCCCGGACTAGCGGGTCTTCCAAAAACATTCAGTACTTC	CASSPRTSGSSKNIQYF
-	TRBD2	TRBV30	TRBJ2-7	TGTGCCTGGGACACTGTACGGGAGGGCGTAATCTACGAGCAGTACTTC	CAWDTVREGVIYEQYF
-	TRBD1	TRBV7-9	TRBJ1-3	TGTGCCAGCAGCTTTTGGGGGACAGGGTCCTCTGGAAACACCATATATTTT	CASSFWGTGSSGNTIYF
-	-	TRBV30	TRBJ2-7	TGTGCCTGGAATCCGGGGTTTGTCGACTACGAGCAGTACTTC	CAWNPGFVDYEQYF
-	-	TRBV28	TRBJ1-5	TGTGCCAGCATGCGTTATAGCAATCAGCCCCAGCATTTT	CASMRYSNQPQHF
-	-	TRBV7-9	TRBJ2-1	TGTGCCAGCAGCTACCAGGGGCGGTTCCGGAGTGAGCAGTTCTTC	CASSYQGRFRSEQFF
-	-	TRBV3-1	TRBJ2-5	TGTGCCAGCAGCCAAAGATCAAATGGCTTGGGAGAGACCCAGTACTTC	CASSQRSNGLGETQYF
-	-	TRBV10-3	TRBJ2-5	TGTGCCATCAGGCATGATGTTACCCAAGAGACCCAGTACTTC	CAIRHDVTQETQYF
-	TRBD2	TRBV27	TRBJ2-7	TGTGCCAGCAGTTTACTCGGGGGGGACAAACTCGAGCAGTACTTC	CASSLLGGDKLEQYF
-	TRBD2	TRBV5-1	TRBJ2-1	TGCGCCAGCAGCCCGGAGGGACTAAATGAGCAGTTCTTC	CASSPEGLNEQFF
-	-	TRBV6-6	TRBJ2-1	TGTGCCAGCAGTTACCCGGCCAGGGAGCAGTTCTTC	CASSYPAREQFF
few	TRBD1	TRBV28	TRBJ2-2	TGTGCCAGCTGGCACGGGACAGGATGGGGTACCGGGGAGCTGTTTTTT	CASWHGTGWGTGELFF
-	-	TRBV2	TRBJ2-7	TGTGCCAGCAGTGAATTTGGGATTTCGGGACTCCCATCTCGTAGTGAGCAGTACTTC	CASSEFGISGLPSRSEQYF
-	-	TRBV19	TRBJ1-1	TGTGCCAGTAGTATAAACGGGCGACAGGAGATGAACACTGAAGCTTTCTTT	CASSINGRQEMNTEAFF
-	-	TRBV7-9	TRBJ1-1	TGTGCCAGCAGCATCAGAGAGAGGGGAGCTTTCTTT	CASSIRERGAFF
-	-	TRBV4-1	TRBJ1-1	TGCGCCAGCAGCCAAGTTCAAGGGATTGAAGCTTTCTTT	CASSQVQGIEAFF
-	TRBD2	TRBV20-1	TRBJ2-1	TGCAGTGCTAGAGGCTCTAGCGGGAGTTCGGGGCAGTTCTTC	CSARGSSGSSGQFF
-	-	TRBV2	TRBJ1-2	TGTGCCAGCAGTGCTGTAAGGGGCGCAGAGCGGGGCTACACCTTC	CASSAVRGAERGYTF
-	TRBD2	TRBV27	TRBJ2-5	TGTGCCAGCAGTCTAGGGACTAGCGGGAGCGGGACCCAGTACTTC	CASSLGTSGSGTQYF
-	-	TRBV7-9	TRBJ2-5	TGTGCCAGCAGCTTAGGGGCGTACCAAGAGACCCAGTACTTC	CASSLGAYQETQYF
-	-	TRBV27	TRBJ2-1	TGTGCCAGCAGTTTATCCCCGGGTAACCCCCACAATGAGCAGTTCTTC	CASSLSPGNPHNEQFF
-	TRBD2	TRBV20-1	TRBJ2-5	TGCAGTGCTAGAGATGAGGCTAGCGGTCTCGAGACCCAGTACTTC	CSARDEASGLETQYF
-	TRBD1	TRBV12-3/TRBV12-4	TRBJ1-1	TGTGCCAGCAGAACAGGGGAGAACACTGAAGCTTTCTTT	CASRTGENTEAFF
once	-	TRBV6-1	TRBJ2-6	TGTGCCAGCAGTCCCCTTGCGGGACAGTCGAGCTCTGGGGCCAACGTCCTGACTTTC	CASSPLAGQSSSGANVLTF
-	-	TRBV11-2	TRBJ2-2	TGTGCCAGCAGCCAGATACAGGGAGCCACCGGGGAGCTGTTTTTT	CASSQIQGATGELFF
few	-	TRBV2	TRBJ2-3	TGTGCCAGCAATGGGGACTTCACAGATACGCAGTATTTT	CASNGDFTDTQYF
-	TRBD2	TRBV12-3/TRBV12-4	TRBJ2-7	TGTGCCAGCAGTTCCGGACTAGCGGGCCTCTCCTACGAGCAGTACTTC	CASSSGLAGLSYEQYF
-	-	TRBV20-1	TRBJ1-1	TGCAGTGCTAGAGATTTAGGGAGCACTGAAGCTTTCTTT	CSARDLGSTEAFF
-	-	TRBV19	TRBJ1-5	TGTGCCAGTAGTATTGGTGGGGATCAGCCCCAGCATTTT	CASSIGGDQPQHF
-	TRBD2	TRBV15	TRBJ2-3	TGTGCCACCAGCAGAGCCACGGGAGGGCCCACAGATACGCAGTATTTT	CATSRATGGPTDTQYF
once	TRBD1	TRBV2	TRBJ2-7	TGTGCCAGCAGGACGGGACAGTCCCAATACGAGCAGTACTTC	CASRTGQSQYEQYF
-	-	TRBV7-2	TRBJ1-2	TGTGCCAGCAGGACAGGAGAGGACGGCTACACCTTC	CASRTGEDGYTF
-	-	TRBV30	TRBJ2-3	TGTGCCTGGAGTGTACCAAGACACAGCACAGATACGCAGTATTTT	CAWSVPRHSTDTQYF
-	-	TRBV3-1	TRBJ1-1	TGTGCCAGCAGCCAAGTGGGGTCTAGGGCGGCTTTCTTT	CASSQVGSRAAFF
-	TRBD1	TRBV2	TRBJ1-5	TGTGCCAGCACCGGGACAGGGAATAGCAATCAGCCCCAGCATTTT	CASTGTGNSNQPQHF
-	TRBD1	TRBV6-5	TRBJ2-7	TGTGCCAGCAGTAGGGGACAGGGGGTAGAGCAGTACTTC	CASSRGQGVEQYF
few	-	TRBV12-3/TRBV12-4	TRBJ1-2	TGTGCCAGCAGTTTAAGGGGAGGCTACACCTTC	CASSLRGGYTF
once	-	TRBV2	TRBJ2-7	TGTGCCAGCAGTGAAGCGGAACAATCGCTGTTCTACGAGCAGTACTTC	CASSEAEQSLFYEQYF
-	-	TRBV10-3	TRBJ1-5	TGTGCCATCAGTGCAGTGGACAGCAATCAGCCCCAGCATTTT	CAISAVDSNQPQHF
-	-	TRBV6-5	TRBJ2-7	TGTGCCAGCACCCTCGGTGGGGGCACCAGCGAGCAGTACTTC	CASTLGGGTSEQYF
-	-	TRBV2	TRBJ1-2	TGTGCCAGCAGTGGGTATGGGAACTATGGCTACACCTTC	CASSGYGNYGYTF
-	-	TRBV10-3	TRBJ2-5	TGTGCCATCAGTGAGTCGGCGGGGGAGACCCAGTACTTC	CAISESAGETQYF
-	TRBD2	TRBV10-3	TRBJ2-3	TGTGCCATCAGTGAGCAGGGCGGGGGAGATACGCAGTATTTT	CAISEQGGGDTQYF
-	-	TRBV24-1	TRBJ1-5	TGTGCCACCAGTGCCCTTCCCGGGGAGCCCCAGCATTTT	CATSALPGEPQHF